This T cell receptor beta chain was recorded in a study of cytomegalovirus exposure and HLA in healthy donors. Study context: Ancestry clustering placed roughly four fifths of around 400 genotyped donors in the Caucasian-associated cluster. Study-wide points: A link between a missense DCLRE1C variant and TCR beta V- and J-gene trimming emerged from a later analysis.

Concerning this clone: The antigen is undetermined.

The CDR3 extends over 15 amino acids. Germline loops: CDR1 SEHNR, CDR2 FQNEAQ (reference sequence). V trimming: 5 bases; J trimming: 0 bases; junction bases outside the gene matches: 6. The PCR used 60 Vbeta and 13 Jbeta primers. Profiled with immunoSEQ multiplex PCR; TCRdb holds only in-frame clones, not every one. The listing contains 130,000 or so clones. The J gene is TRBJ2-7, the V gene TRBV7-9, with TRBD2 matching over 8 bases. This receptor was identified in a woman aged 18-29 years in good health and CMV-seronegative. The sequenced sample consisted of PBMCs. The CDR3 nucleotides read TGTGCCAGCAGCCCTCCCGCGGGGGGCTCCTACGAGCAGTACTTC. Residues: CASSPPAGGSYEQYF. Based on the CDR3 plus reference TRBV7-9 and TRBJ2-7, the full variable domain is DTGVSQNPRHKITKRGQNVTFRCDPISEHNRLYWYRQTLGQGPEFLTYFQNEAQLEKSRLLSDRFSAERPKGSFSTLEIQRTEQGDSAMYLCASSPPAGGSYEQYFGPGTRLTVT.